This T cell receptor (beta chain) was obtained from a study of PD-L1 blockade in urothelial cancer. Study information: Samples of blood were analyzed 3 weeks (second dose) and 6 weeks after treatment start. T cells were recovered from blood samples at a median of roughly 130,000.

Patients yielded 1 to 8 samples each, pretreatment and on-treatment. Produced via immunoSEQ multiplex PCR; TCRdb's table is partial and in-frame only. Found here are tens of thousands of clones, 82% of them singletons; the top ten hold more than 9%. There are 13 residues in the CDR3. Germline V gives CDR1 SGHNT, CDR2 YYREEE (reference sequence). Trimming left V 4 bases short and J 6 bases short, with 12 bases between. Regarding the study as a whole: Tumor-associated clones in the blood of durable-benefit patients grew more at 3 weeks.

In this sample, this clone turned up once. Its cognate antigen is unknown. The specimen was PBMCs, collected around atezolizumab (anti-PD-L1) treatment. The source of this sequence is a man aged 70-80 years with urothelial cancer. V usage is TRBV5-4 and J usage is TRBJ2-3; D possibly corresponds to TRBD2 (5 bases). This chain's CDR3 is CASSREPGDTQYF. For the CDR3, the DNA is TGTGCCAGCAGCAGGGAGCCGGGGGATACGCAGTATTTT.